This T cell receptor (beta chain) was identified during a study of follicular helper T cells after annual influenza vaccination (dated by TCRdb to the late 2010s). As for the study more broadly: Blood was drawn on days 0, 7 and 28 after each seasonal influenza vaccination. Samples from 2013-2014 were cryopreserved, whereas samples from about 2015 were processed immediately after collection. One week after vaccination, a second recruited cohort of roughly 12 subjects (Table S1) displayed a similar ICOS+CD38+ cTfh response. Multi-year samples were obtained from 6 or 7 subjects, with two vaccination seasons covered for four subjects and three seasons covered for two subjects. To study recall of cTfh clones, some subjects were followed across successive annual vaccinations spanning the 2013-2014, 2014-2015 and 2015-2016 seasons.

With regard to this clone: Its antigen is still unknown. Base quality data are lacking; no much larger clone is found one base away.

Here is what the overall study found, with its caveats: When influenza clone enrichment was assessed, the possibility that the much larger non-cTfh compartments were undersampled could not be excluded. ICOS+CD38+ cTfh clonality correlated with the frequency of that population, and its change correlated with the change in circulating plasmablast frequency. Day 7 ICOS+CD38+ clones were most often found later in ICOS-CD38- cTfh, suggesting that subset may serve as a memory reservoir. Productive TCRB sequences were recovered from only about 9-23% of analyzed cells, so rare clonotypes could not be sampled. A recurrent oligoclonal ICOS+CD38+ cTfh response containing tetramer and AIM influenza-specific clonotypes was recalled by successive annual vaccinations.

Including the terminal cysteine and phenylalanine, the CDR3 comprises 13 residues. The kept DNA is CDR3 alone, 39 bases in frame from the first base. V loses 11 bases at its end and J loses 5 bases; junction bases beyond the gene matches: 8. The CDR1 and CDR2 encoded by the germline V gene are ENHRY and SYGVKD. The library was generated by the immunoSEQ multiplex PCR assay. Adaptive Biotechnologies carried out TCRB amplification, library preparation, sequencing and preliminary bioinformatics at Survey level resolution. For the original study's pipeline: Clonality was calculated in R as 1 minus normalized Shannon entropy, and the Gini index was calculated with the R package ineq. Overlap score was the summed counts of shared sequences divided by total counts of all sequences in both compared samples. Significance of shared clonotypes was assessed by Fisher's exact test, with a theoretical repertoire of 10^7 TCRB sequences assumed. The source is immuneACCESS, and TCRdb retained only in-frame sequences with V and J called. Part of the clones is not carried over; for the studies checked, unresolved V genes explain less than half of this, and the remainder is unexplained. V, J and clone size derive from that table, while D and trimming were established from the DNA sequence. Across this sample there are around 5,600 clones, with 65% to 85% seen only once. Jointly, the top ten make up approximately 0.71% of the sample.

Per the publication, the time point label means: 2015-2016 season, pre-vaccination. Seasonal inactivated influenza vaccine (Fluvarix) was administered to adults, and sorted blood CD4 subsets were tracked by TCRB sequencing before and after vaccination. To be eligible, subjects had to live in the community and must not have received influenza vaccine in the previous 6 months. Influenza vaccine contraindications, substance abuse, HIV/AIDS, active malignancy, immunomodulatory medication and active illness such as respiratory infection were included among the exclusion criteria. At each time point, about 35 to 110 mL of blood was collected. Ficoll-Paque PLUS or SepMate separation was used to isolate PBMC. As a non-Tfh comparison subset, CXCR5- memory CD4 T cells were sorted. Before DNA extraction, cell subsets were sorted from PBMC on a BD FACS Aria.

Recombination linked TRBV10-3 to TRBJ1-4; 7 nucleotides in the junction match TRBD1. The material sequenced was CXCR5- memory CD4+ T cells sorted from blood, taken on the day of influenza vaccination. Interpreted using the paper, the cell subset or site label stands for: CXCR5- memory CD4 T cells. The sequence derives from an adult who received the influenza vaccine. The nucleotides read TGTGCCGCCTCCGGGACAGCAAATGAAAAACTGTTTTTT. This translates into CAASGTANEKLFF.